The T cell receptor (beta chain) under discussion was sequenced for a study of response to subunit inactivated influenza vaccine. Study-level points and caveats: Each seasonal influenza vaccination recruits few new T cells, the authors suggested.

The V gene's germline CDR1 is SGHAT and CDR2 FQNNGV. This CDR3 contains 14 residues. Trimming stripped 0 bases from V and 4 bases from J, with 6 bases between. TCRdb reanalysed the RT-PCR reads using MiXCR and keeps one entry per CDR3 protein. The table has around 760,000 distinct CDR3 sequences, approximately 15% seen once; the top ten hold approximately 7%. The table lists this clonotype with a few counts. Its antigen remains unknown. The sequencing used PBMCs from blood, collected 14 to 15 days before vaccination. This chain connects TRBV11-2 to TRBJ1-4, with D unresolved. This TCR came from a man over 45 who received an inactivated influenza vaccine. The chain's CDR3 is CASSLEWGNEKLFF. CDR3 DNA: TGTGCCAGCAGCTTAGAGTGGGGTAATGAAAAACTGTTTTTT. Based on the CDR3 plus reference TRBV11-2 and TRBJ1-4, the full variable domain is EAGVAQSPRYKIIEKRQSVAFWCNPISGHATLYWYQQILGQGPKLLIQFQNNGVVDDSQLPKDRFSAERLKGVDSTLKIQPAKLEDSAVYLCASSLEWGNEKLFFGSGTQLSVL.